Detailed here is one TCR beta chain. Its antigen is unidentified. This entry is derived from a study of T cell responses to AZD1222 COVID-19 vaccine. The assay was immunoSEQ multiplex PCR, and TCRdb's table has in-frame clones only and misses some. The sample consists of about 140,000 clones, about 90% of them appearing once. Study-wide results and caveats: There were mostly white British donors and more females than males, and clonal diversity was possibly underestimated. Baseline seropositivity occurred in only six or seven AZD1222 recipients.

The CDR3 length is 18 residues. The germline V gene has CDR1 MNHEY and CDR2 SVGEGT. The V end lost 0 bases, the J end lost 0 bases, and 18 bases lay between the germline ends. The sample consisted of peripheral blood, taken on day 0 of AZD1222 vaccination. The chain combines TRBV6-2 or TRBV6-3 with TRBJ2-7; possibly TRBD1 for D (6 bases). The TCR originated in an adult in good health. CDR3 nucleotide sequence: TGTGCCAGCAGTTACTCAGCCCAGGACAGTCAGAACTCCTACGAGCAGTACTTC. Encoded protein: CASSYSAQDSQNSYEQYF.